Listed here are 20 T cell receptor beta chains from one sample, sequenced in a study of T cell responses to AZD1222 COVID-19 vaccine. Sequencing was performed with immunoSEQ multiplex PCR; in TCRdb, only in-frame clones are kept and a portion is missing. The data show some 150,000 clones, 90% seen once. Sample: peripheral blood, taken 28 days after the second AZD1222 dose. These receptors all come from an adult who received the AZD1222 COVID-19 vaccine.

The rearrangement uses TRBV4-2 and TRBJ1-5, with D unclear. Germline assignment: CDR1 LGHNA and CDR2 YNFKEQ. CDR3 length: 17 amino acids. The ends were cut back, 2 bases at V and 2 bases at J, with 16 bases in the middle. The CDR3 protein is CASSQTPTGLGNQPQHF. The CDR3 DNA reads as TGTGCCAGCAGCCAAACCCCAACCGGCTTAGGCAATCAGCCCCAGCATTTT.

As to this clone: Its ends do not fully match the called genes, so a read error is possible. The chain links TRBV5-6 to TRBJ2-7, with TRBD1 matching 7 bases. CDR3 size: 14 residues. CDR1 and CDR2 (germline): SGHDT, YYEEEE. CDR3: CASTLIQGDYEQYF. The DNA of the CDR3 is TGTGCCAGCACCTTGATCCAGGGGGACTACGAGCAGTACTTC.

This clone was observed a single time. The chain carries TRBV5-1 and TRBJ2-3; TRBD1 matches 8 bases. Germline V lookup: CDR1 SGHRS, CDR2 YFSETQ. The CDR3 is 14 amino acids. Unmatched junction bases numbered 5, after V lost 3 bases and J lost 5 bases. This CDR3 is CASSWGQEGDTQYF. In DNA, the CDR3 is TGCGCCAGCAGCTGGGGACAGGAAGGAGATACGCAGTATTTT.

In its sample, this clone was seen once. DNA for the CDR3: TGTGCCAGCAGTGAGATTGGGACTAGCCTCCAAGAGACCCAGTACTTC. This translates into CASSEIGTSLQETQYF. The chain has TRBV6-1 and TRBJ2-5, with 9 bases matching TRBD2. Unmatched junction bases numbered 6, after V lost 3 bases and J lost 1 base. The CDR3 covers 16 residues. CDR1 and CDR2 from the germline V gene are MNHNS and SASEGT.

V gene TRBV15 combines with J gene TRBJ2-2; 14 nucleotides line up with TRBD2. The length of the CDR3 is 16 residues. In germline, CDR1 is LNHNV, CDR2 YYDKDF (reference sequence). Trimming at V came to 5 bases and at J to 5 bases, leaving 4 bases not matched to a gene. The CDR3 bases are TGTGCCACCAGCCCGACTAGCGGGAGGGGTACCGGGGAGCTGTTTTTT. Translating it yields CATSPTSGRGTGELFF.

The gene calls are TRBV18 and TRBJ2-1; TRBD2 might be the D (5 bases). The V and J ends lost 3 bases and 0 bases respectively, with 12 bases between them. In germline, CDR1 is KGHSH, CDR2 LQKENI. The CDR3 has 16 amino acids. Written as DNA, the CDR3 is TGTGCCAGCTCACCCCTTCGGGATAGCTCCTACAATGAGCAGTTCTTC. It encodes CASSPLRDSSYNEQFF.

V and J are TRBV7-2 and TRBJ1-2, with 9 nucleotides matching TRBD1. With 0 bases clipped from V and 0 bases from J, the junction kept 11 bases outside the gene matches. Germline CDR1 reads SGHTA; CDR2 reads FQGNSA. CDR3 length equals 19 residues. CDR3 amino acids: CASSLARGTGLDSNYGYTF. The CDR3 nucleotides are TGTGCCAGCAGCTTAGCTAGGGGGACAGGGCTAGATTCTAACTATGGCTACACCTTC.

This chain uses TRBV5-1 with TRBJ1-3; D possibly corresponds to TRBD1 (5 bases). V lost 0 bases to trimming and J lost 4 bases, with 14 bases between them. Germline loops: CDR1 SGHRS, CDR2 YFSETQ. The CDR3 runs to 16 residues. CDR3: CASSLALGGFGNTIYF. CDR3 coding DNA: TGCGCCAGCAGCTTGGCCCTTGGGGGATTCGGAAACACCATATATTTT.

V usage is TRBV13 and J usage is TRBJ1-4; D gene uncertain. Trimming took 2 bases from V and 0 from J, leaving 10 bases between them. The length of the CDR3 is 16 residues. In germline, CDR1 is PRHDT, CDR2 FYEKMQ (reference sequence). The CDR3 nucleotides are TGTGCCAGCAGCTTAAGTCCCGGAGCAACTAATGAAAAACTGTTTTTT. This sequence encodes CASSLSPGATNEKLFF.

The sample holds one count of this clone. The rearrangement links TRBV7-9 to TRBJ2-5; TRBD1 is a possible D gene (5 bases). Germline values: CDR1 SEHNR, CDR2 FQNEAQ (reference sequence). The CDR3 runs to 15 residues. V lost 1 base and J 4 bases, leaving 13 bases between the germline ends. In DNA form, the CDR3 reads TGTGCCAGCAGCTTAGGGCAGGGAAAACCAGAGACCCAGTACTTC. Its translation is CASSLGQGKPETQYF. Drawing the rest from reference TRBV7-9 and TRBJ2-5, the complete variable domain is DTGVSQNPRHKITKRGQNVTFRCDPISEHNRLYWYRQTLGQGPEFLTYFQNEAQLEKSRLLSDRFSAERPKGSFSTLEIQRTEQGDSAMYLCASSLGQGKPETQYFGPGTRLLVL.

The CDR3 loop is CASSPPVNTEAFF. CDR3 coding DNA: TGTGCCAGCTCACCACCCGTGAACACTGAAGCTTTCTTT. The chain joins TRBV18 to TRBJ1-1; D gene uncertain. The CDR3 totals 13 residues. V was trimmed by 0 bases and J by 0 bases, leaving 2 bases between them. The V gene's germline CDR1 is KGHSH and CDR2 LQKENI.

The genes are TRBV10-3 and TRBJ2-7; 12 nucleotides match TRBD2. This CDR3 region has 17 residues. V was pared by 4 bases and J by 1 base, with 8 bases of the junction left unmatched. Germline CDR1 ENHRY, CDR2 SYGVKD. The CDR3 sequence is CAISGQTSGSASYEQYF. CDR3 bases: TGTGCCATCAGTGGCCAGACTAGCGGGAGCGCTTCCTACGAGCAGTACTTC.

The rearrangement links TRBV7-2 to TRBJ2-1, with 14 bases lining up with TRBD2. The CDR3 runs to 15 residues. V trimming: 4 bases; J trimming: 10 bases; junction bases outside the gene matches: 6. CDR1 SGHTA and CDR2 FQGNSA come from the germline V gene. CDR3 sequence reads: CASSSRTSGGREQFF. The CDR3 region has the DNA TGTGCCAGCAGCTCCAGGACTAGCGGGGGGCGGGAGCAGTTCTTC. Variable domain in full (rest from reference TRBV7-2 and TRBJ2-1): GAGVSQSPSNKVTEKGKDVELRCDPISGHTALYWYRQSLGQGLEFLIYFQGNSAPDKSGLPSDRFSAERTGGSVSTLTIQRTQQEDSAVYLCASSSRTSGGREQFFGPGTRLTVL.

This chain uses TRBV5-1 with TRBJ2-5, with 7 nucleotides matching TRBD1. This CDR3 has 15 residues. Trimming at V came to 4 bases and at J to 4 bases, leaving 10 bases not matched to a gene. Germline CDR1 and CDR2: SGHRS and YFSETQ. The CDR3 here is CASSPLGYRGETQYF. The CDR3 region has the DNA TGCGCCAGCAGCCCCCTCGGCTACAGGGGAGAGACCCAGTACTTC. Supplemented by reference TRBV5-1 and TRBJ2-5, the full variable domain reads KAGVTQTPRYLIKTRGQQVTLSCSPISGHRSVSWYQQTPGQGLQFLFEYFSETQRNKGNFPGRFSGRQFSNSRSEMNVSTLELGDSALYLCASSPLGYRGETQYFGPGTRLLVL.

V usage is TRBV28 and J usage is TRBJ1-5; TRBD1 aligns across 7 bases. Germline CDR1 MDHEN, CDR2 SYDVKM. J gave up 6 bases and V 4 bases, and 9 bases lay outside the gene matches. The CDR3 extends over 15 amino acids. The CDR3 DNA sequence: TGTGCCAGCAGTTCCCGGGACAGACTGGGTCAGCCCCAGCATTTT. Translating gives CASSSRDRLGQPQHF.

V usage is TRBV5-1 and J usage is TRBJ2-2, with 8 bases matching TRBD1. The CDR3 extends over 15 amino acids. Germline loops: CDR1 SGHRS, CDR2 YFSETQ. The trim removed 4 bases at V and 5 bases at J, leaving 7 bases unmatched. The CDR3 protein is CASSKGQGGTGELFF. In DNA form, the CDR3 reads TGCGCCAGCAGCAAAGGACAGGGTGGAACCGGGGAGCTGTTTTTT.

The rearrangement links TRBV7-8 to TRBJ1-3; 7 bases align to TRBD1. Per germline, CDR1 SGHVS and CDR2 FQNEAQ. The CDR3 runs 16 residues. Trimming removed 5 bases from V and 0 bases from J; junction bases left unmatched: 7. The CDR3, as DNA: TGTGCCAGCAGCCCCACCCGGACAGGCTCTGGAAACACCATATATTTT. Translated, it gives CASSPTRTGSGNTIYF.

This chain links TRBV5-4 with TRBJ2-7; D is possibly TRBD1 or TRBD2 (6 bases each). CDR3 size: 15 residues. CDR1 is SGHNT, CDR2 YYREEE, per germline (reference sequence). Deletions cut 6 bases from V and 5 bases from J, with 21 bases between. Here the CDR3 DNA reads TGTGCCAGCACCATCGAGGGGGGCGTGGTTGACGAGCAGTACTTC. It translates to CASTIEGGVVDEQYF.

A single count supports this clone. J is TRBJ2-7 and V is TRBV7-7; D gene uncertain. The CDR3 length is 15 residues. Trimming took off 9 bases at V and 1 base at J, with 19 bases between the two ends. Looked up from germline, CDR1 is SSHAT and CDR2 is FNYEAQ (reference sequence). CDR3 protein: CASHRTGERSYEQYF. In DNA form, the CDR3 reads TGTGCCAGTCATAGAACCGGAGAGAGGTCCTACGAGCAGTACTTC.

On this clone itself: Being one base from a much bigger clone, this may be a read error. The rearrangement uses TRBV19 and TRBJ1-5; D is ambiguous. V gave up 4 bases and J gave up 5 bases, with 9 bases separating them. This CDR3 region has 13 residues. Germline CDR1 and CDR2: LNHDA and SQIVND (reference sequence). This CDR3 reads CASSTPFYQPQHF. The CDR3 nucleotides are TGTGCCAGTAGTACTCCTTTTTATCAGCCCCAGCATTTT.